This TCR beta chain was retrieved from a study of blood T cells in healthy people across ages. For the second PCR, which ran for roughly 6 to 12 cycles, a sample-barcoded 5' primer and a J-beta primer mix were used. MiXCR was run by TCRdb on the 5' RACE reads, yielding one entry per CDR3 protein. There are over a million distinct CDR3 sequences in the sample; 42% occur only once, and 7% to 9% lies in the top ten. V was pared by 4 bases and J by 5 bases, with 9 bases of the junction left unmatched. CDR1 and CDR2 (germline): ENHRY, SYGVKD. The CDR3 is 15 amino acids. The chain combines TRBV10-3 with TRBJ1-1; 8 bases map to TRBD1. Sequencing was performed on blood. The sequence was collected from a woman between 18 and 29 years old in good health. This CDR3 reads CAISVATGDRTEAFF. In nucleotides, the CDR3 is TGTGCCATCAGTGTTGCGACAGGGGACAGAACTGAAGCTTTCTTT.